Presented here are 4 T cell receptor beta chains from one specimen sequenced in a study of sequential checkpoint blockade in melanoma. Libraries were prepared by immunoSEQ multiplex PCR; TCRdb keeps only in-frame clonotypes and omits some of them. This table holds over 8,500 clones, roughly three fifths found once. The treatment is: randomized to nivolumab then ipilimumab (arm A) or the reverse (arm B). Specimen: CD8+ T cells sorted from blood (inferred from file names), collected from a patient given nivolumab and ipilimumab in sequence. Receptor source: a human donor with melanoma.

This clone turned up a few times. This chain connects TRBV11-2 to TRBJ2-1; tentatively, D is TRBD2 (5 bases). Germline-derived CDR1 and CDR2 are SGHAT and FQNNGV. CDR3 length: 15 amino acids. V was cut by 10 bases and J by 0 bases, with 16 bases left in between. CDR3 residues: CATSPRGSSYNEQFF. The CDR3 bases are TGTGCCACTTCCCCCCGGGGTAGCTCCTACAATGAGCAGTTCTTC.

The V call is TRBV7-2, the J call TRBJ2-5; no clear D gene. Near its end, the DNA agrees better with TRBJ2-7, so the J call may be wrong. There are 15 residues in the CDR3. Germline CDR1 is SGHTA and CDR2 is FQGNSA. DNA of the CDR3: TGTGCCAGCAGCTTAAAGCCAGGCCGACCTTACGAGCAGTACTTC. Translation gives CASSLKPGRPYEQYF.

This sequence joins TRBV5-4 and TRBJ1-1; D ambiguous. Germline CDR1 SGHNT, CDR2 YYREEE (reference sequence). V lost 0 bases and J lost 1, with 7 bases in between. The CDR3 extends over 14 amino acids. The CDR3 region has the DNA TGTGCCAGCAGCTTGGAGGCTAGGAACACTGAAGCTTTCTTT. Its protein product is CASSLEARNTEAFF.

This chain links TRBV6-4 with TRBJ2-2; D is unresolved. The germline CDR1 and CDR2 sequences are MRHNA and SNTAGT. The CDR3 has 14 amino acids. Trimming left V 0 bases short and J 6 bases short, with 8 bases between. CDR3 nucleotide sequence: TGTGCCAGCAGTGACTCCGCAGATGCCGGGGAGCTGTTTTTT. Translated: CASSDSADAGELFF.